Listed below are T cell receptor beta chains from one sample, sequenced in a study of T cells expressing NK-cell markers. TCRdb reanalyzed the 5' RACE reads and collapses them to one entry per CDR3 protein, without DNA. This repertoire comprises 400,000 to 500,000 distinct CDR3 sequences; its ten largest clones make up roughly 8%. Sequencing input: blood T cells: a sorted CD56 or NKG2C T cell subset, CD4+ or CD8+ T cells, or bulk PBMC T cells (not recorded which). The receptors were gathered from a woman between 18 and 70 years old in good health. The CDR3 runs from the conserved cysteine through the conserved F or W.

>TRBV6-5|TRBJ1-2
CASSFGPPAGYTF
>TRBV20-1|TRBJ2-7
CSASRYGDNSYEQYF
>TRBV29-1|TRBJ1-1
CSVELQTNTEAFF
>TRBV6-5|TRBJ1-3
CASSYRGAAGNTIYF
>TRBV15|TRBJ2-3
CATSRDIHRPTDTQYF
>TRBV15|TRBJ2-3
CATSRGTRTDTQYF
>TRBV12-3/TRBV12-4|TRBJ1-1
CASSHLMTGPAEAFF
>TRBV4-2|TRBJ2-7
CASSPRTSEQATQYF
>TRBV12-3/TRBV12-4|TRBJ2-5
CASSYIPGTQYF
>TRBV18|TRBJ2-5
CASSRTPRETQYF
>TRBV19|TRBJ1-3
CASSIVGDPGNTIYF